This T cell receptor beta chain was sequenced for a study of spatial heterogeneity in lung cancer. In the study overall: The study consistently detected more beta-chain than alpha-chain sequences.

This clonotype showed up many times. The antigen is not known. Every TCR cDNA molecule bore a unique molecular identifier. TCRdb redid the calling of the 5' RACE reads with MiXCR, one entry per CDR3 protein. The repertoire consists of approximately 40,000 distinct CDR3 sequences, with roughly 5.5% occurring once and the leading ten covering 25% to 35%. This CDR3 contains 12 residues. Trimming cost V 4 bases and J 1 base, with 7 bases left between them. Germline loops: CDR1 SQVTM, CDR2 ANQGSEA. Whole-study findings and limits: Ubiquitous expanded tumor TCRs were seen in blood more at resection than at follow-up.

Time point denoted: sample taken at primary tumor resection. Whole RNA from tumor, nontumor lung or frozen PBMC was sequenced unsorted. The donors, approximately 66 patients with untreated early-stage non-small cell lung cancer, provided the samples. The TCR originated in a female donor with early-stage non-small cell lung cancer. Material: PBMCs, obtained at surgery. V usage is TRBV29-1 and J usage is TRBJ1-2; unclear D gene. The CDR3 loop is CSVARDNYGYTF. The CDR3 DNA follows: TGCAGCGTTGCGAGAGATAACTATGGCTACACCTTC.